A single sample is the source of the 4 T cell receptor beta chains below, sequenced in a study of shared clonotypes between healthy human individuals. Terminally differentiated effector memory CD45RA+ cells were excluded from the naive CD8 cells, which were CD45RO-negative and positively selected for CCR7. Produced via immunoSEQ multiplex PCR; TCRdb's table is partial and in-frame only. The sample consists of around 2,000,000 clones, just over 90% of them appearing once. Specimen: naive CD8+ T cells from PBMCs. The receptor set was obtained from a man aged 18 to 29 in good health. Some clones in this sample may be carry-over from other donors' samples.

The chain carries TRBV5-6 and TRBJ1-1, with 7 bases lining up with TRBD1. With V trimmed by 1 base and J by 0 bases, 0 bases remained unmatched. This CDR3 region has 14 residues. The germline V gene has CDR1 SGHDT and CDR2 YYEEEE. The CDR3, as DNA: TGTGCCAGCAGCTTGAGGGGGCTGAACACTGAAGCTTTCTTT. It encodes CASSLRGLNTEAFF.

CDR3 coding DNA: TGCGCCAGCAGTAAGATGGGACAGCCAACTAACTATGGCTACACCTTC. As protein: CASSKMGQPTNYGYTF. This chain joins TRBV10-1 and TRBJ1-2, with 7 bases identical to TRBD1. This CDR3 has 16 amino acids. With V trimmed by 5 bases and J by 0 bases, 9 bases remained unmatched. Germline V gene data show CDR1 as WNHNN and CDR2 as SYGVQD (reference sequence).

This chain uses TRBV9 with TRBJ1-1; D is ambiguous. Germline CDR1 reads SGDLS; CDR2 reads YYNGEE. V lost 0 bases and J 2 bases, leaving 11 bases between the germline ends. CDR3 length: 15 residues. DNA of the CDR3: TGTGCCAGCAGCGTAGTGGGCGGGATAAACACTGAAGCTTTCTTT. Translating it yields CASSVVGGINTEAFF.

A word on this clone: Other DNA sequences in the same sample also yield this CDR3. DNA for the CDR3: TGTGCCAGCAGCGTAGGACAGGGAACTAACTATGGCTACACCTTC. This translates into CASSVGQGTNYGYTF. The rearrangement uses TRBV9 and TRBJ1-2, with TRBD1 matching over 7 bases. J lost 0 bases, V lost 0 bases, and 2 bases had no gene match. Germline V gene data show CDR1 as SGDLS and CDR2 as YYNGEE. This CDR3 has 15 amino acids.